This T cell receptor (beta chain) was documented in a study of T-cell memory formation after mild COVID-19. Study as a whole: There were largely donor-specific TCR clusters.

The V gene's germline CDR1 is SQVTM and CDR2 ANQGSEA. The V end lost 6 bases, the J end lost 2 bases, and 17 bases lay between the germline ends. This CDR3 region has 15 residues. From 5'RACE with constant-segment primers came TCR alpha and TCR beta cDNA libraries that carried sample barcodes and UMIs. TCRdb reanalysed the 5' RACE reads using MiXCR and keeps one entry per CDR3 protein. Of a few hundred thousand distinct CDR3 sequences listed, about 20% are singletons. Points from the study as a whole: Contracting clones from day 15 to 85 had balanced CD4/CD8; later expanders favoured CD4+. Largely, contracting CD4+ clones fell within CM and EM, and contracting CD8+ clones within EMRA.

To note about this clonotype: What it binds is unknown.

The receptor was derived from a man in his late teens or twenties who had mild COVID-19 (a few samples of this study predate the infection). Cell type and time point are not known. Sequencing was performed on PBMCs or a T cell subset sorted from them (not recorded which). The V call is TRBV29-1, the J call TRBJ1-5, with D possibly matching TRBD1 (5 bases). The CDR3 region is CSVGIGASGNQPQHF. CDR3 nucleotide sequence: TGCAGCGTCGGGATCGGGGCTTCGGGCAATCAGCCCCAGCATTTT.